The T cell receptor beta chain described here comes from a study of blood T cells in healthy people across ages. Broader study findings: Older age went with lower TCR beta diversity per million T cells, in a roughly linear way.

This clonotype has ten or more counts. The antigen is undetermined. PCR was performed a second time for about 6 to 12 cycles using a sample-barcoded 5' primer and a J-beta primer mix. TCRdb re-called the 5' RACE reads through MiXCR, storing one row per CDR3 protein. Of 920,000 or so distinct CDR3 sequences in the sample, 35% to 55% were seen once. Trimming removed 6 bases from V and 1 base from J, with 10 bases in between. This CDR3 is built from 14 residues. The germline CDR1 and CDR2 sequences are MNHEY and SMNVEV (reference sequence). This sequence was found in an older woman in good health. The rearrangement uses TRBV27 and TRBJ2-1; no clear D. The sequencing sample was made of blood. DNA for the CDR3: TGTGCCAGCAGCTTAGCAGGTTCCTACAATGAGCAGTTCTTC. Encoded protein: CASSLAGSYNEQFF.